Listed here is a single T cell receptor (beta chain). Its target is unknown. The gene names here belong to mouse. Read coverage stops 4 residues before the CDR3 terminus; the germline J gene supplies the remainder. Reverse transcribed after extraction, RNA yielded cDNA as the sequencing template. Clones were read by immunoSEQ multiplex PCR, and TCRdb kept only the in-frame ones, dropping some. The data show over 100,000 clones, with none appearing a single time. This specimen belongs to a study of CD8+ T cells in alopecia areata. Study-wide background: Donor skin was harvested from approximately 6-13-month-old C3H/HeJ mice with spontaneous alopecia and grafted onto roughly 6-10-week-old female C3H/HeJ recipients. Study findings and constraints: Besides other cells, scalp samples also yield sequences of resident alphabeta T cells from normal skin. Lesional scalp displayed greater clonality than normal scalp, most notably in alopecia totalis/universalis.

The length of the CDR3 is 15 residues. Germline V gene lookup returns CDR1 NSQYPW and CDR2 LRSPGD (reference sequence). Trimming pared 3 bases from V and 0 bases from J, leaving 10 bases between. The chain carries TRBV1 and TRBJ2-3; D is unclear. The sequence derives from a C3H/HeJ mouse with alopecia areata. Strain haplotype at MHC: H2-k. Sequenced material: lesional skin. The CDR3 here is CTCSARLSSAETLYF. The part of the CDR3 DNA that was read is TGCACCTGCAGTGCGAGGTTATCTAGTGCAGAA.